This TCR beta chain is from a study of T cells after yellow fever vaccination (dated by TCRdb to about 2019). At the level of the whole study: The SMART-Seq v4 Ultra Low Input RNA kit was used to prepare libraries from fractions with low cell numbers. To track T-cell clones before and after primary and booster YFV17D yellow fever vaccination, bulk TCR alpha and beta repertoires were sequenced longitudinally. The cohort comprised two healthy male donors, one aged 18 to 29 and one aged 30 to 40 years. Blood was drawn at multiple timepoints before and after primary and secondary immunization, with bulk PBMC replicates and cell subsets isolated. General findings and caveats noted by the study authors: Compared with the primary T-cell response, the secondary T-cell response was weaker but faster, peaking on day 5 rather than day 15. Because abundant contaminating clonotypes from the bulk population could be contained in FACS-sorted repertoires, computational filtering was required. Most clones expanded after primary vaccination (approximately 96% of CD4 and around nine tenths of CD8) were re-detected after the booster, suggesting that broad memory maintenance occurred. A small fraction of clonotypes appeared in both the CD4 and CD8 compartments, likely as a result of convergent recombination. Because the study included only a couple of donors, the extent to which the findings can be generalized is limited.

As regards this clonotype: Its antigen is still unknown. One base away there is no much larger clone; base qualities are not given.

Synthesis of TCR cDNA relied on 5'RACE template switching, a step that introduced a universal primer site along with unique molecular identifiers. Priming of cDNA synthesis was performed from both the TCR alpha and TCR beta constant segments. Two PCR steps were used to amplify libraries, with sample barcodes and sequencing adapters being added in the second step. Libraries were sequenced on Illumina HiSeq 2500 (2x100 bp) or NovaSeq (2x150 bp). As for the original processing: MIGEC was used to demultiplex reads and collapse the reads into UMI consensus sequences, and MiXCR was used for V(D)J alignment. Using edgeR on replicate PBMC samples, clonotypes were called vaccine-responding if FDR was below 0.01 and the log2 fold change was above 5 up to day 15. Bulk clonotypes were assigned CD4 or CD8 identity according to which sequenced CD4 or CD8 repertoire held them at higher abundance. The public sequencing data were trimmed at Q25 with fastp and processed into clonotypes with MiXCR by TCRdb, which kept only in-frame beta chains. Every entry covers one CDR3 protein and lists the most common genes and DNA from its rows. The V and J calls were not made by the authors but by TCRdb's processing. In all, the sample holds 450,000 to 600,000 distinct CDR3 sequences, and around a sixth of those were seen once. Of the sample, roughly a sixth falls within the top ten clones.

CDR1 and CDR2, per the germline V gene, are MNHEY and SVGAGI. Deletion took 5 bases off V and 0 bases off J, with a span of 7 bases between the germline ends. The CDR3 holds 13 amino acids from the cysteine to the phenylalanine. Here the CDR3 DNA is all that survives: 39 bases in frame from base 1. The label giving this sample's treatment or condition can be read as: live attenuated yellow fever vaccine strain. At each blood-draw timepoint, two biological replicates of bulk PBMCs were collected. PBMCs were isolated from peripheral blood using a standard Ficoll-Paque protocol. RNA was extracted with TriZol from bulk PBMCs, CD4 and CD8 fractions, and dextramer-positive and dextramer-negative fractions.

This clonotype was obtained from a man aged 18 to 30 who received the YFV17D yellow fever vaccine. Material: PBMCs, obtained around 5 days after the first yellow fever vaccination. The sequence joins TRBV6-5 to TRBJ1-1, with the D gene not clear enough to name. The DNA is TGTGCCAGCAGTAACCAGATGAACACTGAAGCTTTCTTT. This sequence encodes CASSNQMNTEAFF.